This TCR beta chain was sequenced in a study of T-cell memory formation after mild COVID-19. This clonotype was counted between two and nine times. TCRdb independently ran MiXCR on the 5' RACE reads; one entry per CDR3 protein. The table shows roughly 300,000 distinct CDR3 sequences, with about 13% occurring only once. The germline V gene encodes CDR1 MNHEY and CDR2 SMNVEV (reference sequence). CDR3 length equals 16 residues. After removal of 5 bases from V and 4 bases from J, the junction contained 5 bases not matched to a gene. The chain carries TRBV27 and TRBJ2-5, with 15 nucleotides matching TRBD2. Sequenced material: PBMCs or a T cell subset sorted from them (not recorded which). The sequence derives from a man between 18 and 29 years old who had mild COVID-19 (a few samples of this study predate the infection). Cell type and time point are not known. In DNA form, the CDR3 reads TGTGCCAGCAGTATAGGGACTAGCGGGGGGAGAGAGACCCAGTACTTC. Its translation is CASSIGTSGGRETQYF.